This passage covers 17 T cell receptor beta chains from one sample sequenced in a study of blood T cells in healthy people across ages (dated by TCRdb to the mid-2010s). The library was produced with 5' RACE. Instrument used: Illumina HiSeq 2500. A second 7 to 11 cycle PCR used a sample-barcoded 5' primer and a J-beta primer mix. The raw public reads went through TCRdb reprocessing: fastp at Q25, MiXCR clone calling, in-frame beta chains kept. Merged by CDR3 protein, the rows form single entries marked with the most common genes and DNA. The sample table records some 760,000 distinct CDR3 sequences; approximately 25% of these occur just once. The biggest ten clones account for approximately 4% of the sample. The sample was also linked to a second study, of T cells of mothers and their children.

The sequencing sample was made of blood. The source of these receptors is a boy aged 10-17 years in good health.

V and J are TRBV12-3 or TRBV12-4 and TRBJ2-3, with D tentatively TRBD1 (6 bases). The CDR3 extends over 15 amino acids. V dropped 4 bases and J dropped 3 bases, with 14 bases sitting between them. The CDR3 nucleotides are TGTGCCAGCAGTTCACAACAGGGCGGAACAGATACGCAGTATTTT. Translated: CASSSQQGGTDTQYF.

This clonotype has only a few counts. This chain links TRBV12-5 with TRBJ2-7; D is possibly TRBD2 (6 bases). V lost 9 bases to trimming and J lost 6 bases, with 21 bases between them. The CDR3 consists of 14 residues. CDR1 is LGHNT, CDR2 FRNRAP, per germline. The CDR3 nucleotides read TGTGCTAGCTCCCGGGACTTGTTATCTGGCGAGCAGTACTTC. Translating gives CASSRDLLSGEQYF.

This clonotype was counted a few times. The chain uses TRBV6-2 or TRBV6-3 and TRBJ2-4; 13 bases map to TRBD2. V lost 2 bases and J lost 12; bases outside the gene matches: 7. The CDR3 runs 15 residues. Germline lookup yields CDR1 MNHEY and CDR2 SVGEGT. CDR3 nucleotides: TGTGCCAGCAGTTACACTGGACTAGCGGGAGCCCCTCAGTACTTC. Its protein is CASSYTGLAGAPQYF.

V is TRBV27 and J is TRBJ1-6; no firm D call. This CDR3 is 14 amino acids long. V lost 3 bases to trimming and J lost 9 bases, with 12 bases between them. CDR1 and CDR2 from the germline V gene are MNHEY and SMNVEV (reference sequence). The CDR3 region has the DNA TGTGCCAGCAGTTTTCGCCAGGCCGGTTCACCCCTCCACTTT. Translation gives CASSFRQAGSPLHF.

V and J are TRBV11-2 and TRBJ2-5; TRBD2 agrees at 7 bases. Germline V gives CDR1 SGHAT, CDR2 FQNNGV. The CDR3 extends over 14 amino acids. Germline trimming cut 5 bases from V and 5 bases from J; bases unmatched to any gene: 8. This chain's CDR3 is CASSGWGGPETQYF. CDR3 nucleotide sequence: TGTGCCAGCAGCGGATGGGGAGGGCCCGAGACCCAGTACTTC.

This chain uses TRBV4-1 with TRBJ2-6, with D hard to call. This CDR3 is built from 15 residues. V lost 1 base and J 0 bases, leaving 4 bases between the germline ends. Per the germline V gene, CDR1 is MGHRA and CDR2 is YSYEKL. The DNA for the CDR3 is TGCGCCAGCAGCCAAGTGGGCTCTGGGGCCAACGTCCTGACTTTC. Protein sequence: CASSQVGSGANVLTF.

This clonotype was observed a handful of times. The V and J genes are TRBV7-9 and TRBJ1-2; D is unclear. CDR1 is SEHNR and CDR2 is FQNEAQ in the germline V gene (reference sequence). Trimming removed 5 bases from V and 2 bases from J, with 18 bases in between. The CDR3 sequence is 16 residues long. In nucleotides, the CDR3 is TGTGCCAGCAGCCCCACTCCGCTTCCAGCAAACTATGGCTACACCTTC. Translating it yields CASSPTPLPANYGYTF.

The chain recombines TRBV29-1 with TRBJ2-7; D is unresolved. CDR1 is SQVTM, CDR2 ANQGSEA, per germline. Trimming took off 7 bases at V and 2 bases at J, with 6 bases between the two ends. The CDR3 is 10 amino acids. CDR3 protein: CSAPTYEQYF. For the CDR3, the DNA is TGCAGCGCCCCCACCTACGAGCAGTACTTC.

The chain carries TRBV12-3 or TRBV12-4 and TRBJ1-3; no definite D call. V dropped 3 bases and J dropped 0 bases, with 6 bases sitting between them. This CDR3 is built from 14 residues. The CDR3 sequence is CASSFADSGNTIYF. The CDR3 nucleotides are TGTGCCAGCAGTTTTGCGGACTCTGGAAACACCATATATTTT.

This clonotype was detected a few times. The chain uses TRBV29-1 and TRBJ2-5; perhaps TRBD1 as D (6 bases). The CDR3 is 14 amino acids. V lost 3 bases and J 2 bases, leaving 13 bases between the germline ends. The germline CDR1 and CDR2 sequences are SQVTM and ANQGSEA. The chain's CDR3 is CSVDGQWGQETQYF. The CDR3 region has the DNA TGCAGCGTTGATGGACAGTGGGGGCAAGAGACCCAGTACTTC.

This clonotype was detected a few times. CDR3 nucleotide sequence: TGTGCCAGCAGGTCGACTAGCGGAGAAGAGACCCAGTACTTC. Its translation: CASRSTSGEETQYF. The chain employs TRBV12-3 or TRBV12-4 and TRBJ2-5; 9 bases fit TRBD2. J gave up 3 bases and V 6 bases, and 5 bases lay outside the gene matches. The length of the CDR3 is 14 residues.

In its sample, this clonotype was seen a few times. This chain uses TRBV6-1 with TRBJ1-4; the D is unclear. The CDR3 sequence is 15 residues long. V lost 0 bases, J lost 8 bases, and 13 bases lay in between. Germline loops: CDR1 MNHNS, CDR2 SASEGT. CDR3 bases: TGTGCCAGCAGTGAAGCGCGGATAGGGTTCGAAAAACTGTTTTTT. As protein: CASSEARIGFEKLFF.

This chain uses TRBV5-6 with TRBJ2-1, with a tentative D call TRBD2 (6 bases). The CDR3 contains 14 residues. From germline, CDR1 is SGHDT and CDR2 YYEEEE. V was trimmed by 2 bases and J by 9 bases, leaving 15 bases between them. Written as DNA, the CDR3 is TGTGCCAGCAGCTTACGGGAGTTGGCCGGTGAGCAGTTCTTC. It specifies CASSLRELAGEQFF.

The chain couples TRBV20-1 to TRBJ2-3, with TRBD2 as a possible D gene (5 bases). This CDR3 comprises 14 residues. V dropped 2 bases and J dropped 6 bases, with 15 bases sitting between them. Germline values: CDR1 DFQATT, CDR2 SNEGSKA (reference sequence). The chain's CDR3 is CSARIVGVWDTQYF. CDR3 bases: TGCAGTGCTAGAATCGTGGGAGTATGGGATACGCAGTATTTT.

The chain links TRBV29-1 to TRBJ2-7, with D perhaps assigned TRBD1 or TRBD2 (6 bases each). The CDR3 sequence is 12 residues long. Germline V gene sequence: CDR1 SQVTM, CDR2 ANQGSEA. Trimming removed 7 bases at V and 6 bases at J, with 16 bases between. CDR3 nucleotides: TGCAGCGCCCGAGGGGGGAATGGCGAGCAGTACTTC. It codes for CSARGGNGEQYF.

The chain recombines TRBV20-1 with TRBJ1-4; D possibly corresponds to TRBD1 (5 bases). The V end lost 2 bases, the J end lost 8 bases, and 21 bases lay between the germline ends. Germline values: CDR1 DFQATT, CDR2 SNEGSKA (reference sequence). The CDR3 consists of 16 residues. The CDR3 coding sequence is TGCAGTGCTAGACCCACAGGACTATCAGGGATGGAAAAACTGTTTTTT. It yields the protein CSARPTGLSGMEKLFF.

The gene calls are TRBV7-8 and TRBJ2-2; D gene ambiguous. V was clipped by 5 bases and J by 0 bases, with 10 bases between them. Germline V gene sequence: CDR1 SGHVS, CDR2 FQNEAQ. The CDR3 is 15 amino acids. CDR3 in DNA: TGTGCCAGCAGCCTTTTTGGGTCGAACACCGGGGAGCTGTTTTTT. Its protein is CASSLFGSNTGELFF. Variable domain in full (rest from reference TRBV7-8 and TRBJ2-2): GAGVSQSPRYKVAKRGQDVALRCDPISGHVSLFWYQQALGQGPEFLTYFQNEAQLDKSGLPSDRFFAERPEGSVSTLKIQRTQQEDSAVYLCASSLFGSNTGELFFGEGSRLTVL.